Following are 7 T cell receptor beta chains from one sample sequenced in a study of CD8 T cells in Susac syndrome. cDNA came from about 0.51 to 1 ug RNA primed by random hexamers. TCRdb re-analysed the immunoSEQ multiplex PCR reads in MiXCR, keeping a single row per CDR3 protein. Among roughly 25,000 distinct CDR3 sequences listed, around 93% were seen once. Sequenced sample: CD8+ T cells from PBMCs. The receptors stem from a human donor with Susac syndrome.

The chain recombines TRBV28 with TRBJ2-2; no clear D gene. V lost 3 bases and J lost 7, with 6 bases in between. This CDR3 is built from 12 residues. The germline gives CDR1 MDHEN, CDR2 SYDVKM. The CDR3: CASSFRDGELFF. The CDR3 bases are TGTGCCAGCAGTTTTCGCGACGGGGAGCTGTTTTTT.

The chain links TRBV18 to TRBJ2-7; D is perhaps TRBD1 or TRBD2 (5 bases each). The CDR3 consists of 15 residues. V lost 3 bases and J 0 bases, leaving 12 bases between the germline ends. Germline V CDR1 and CDR2: KGHSH, LQKENI. CDR3 residues: CASSPGQGSSYEQYF. The DNA of the CDR3 is TGTGCCAGCTCACCCGGACAAGGGAGCTCCTACGAGCAGTACTTC.

This clonotype occurred once. The chain joins TRBV28 to TRBJ1-1; no firm D call. The CDR3 loop spans 13 amino acids. Looked up from germline, CDR1 is MDHEN and CDR2 is SYDVKM. V dropped 3 bases and J dropped 7 bases, with 12 bases sitting between them. DNA for the CDR3: TGTGCCAGCAGTTTTATTAGGGCGCGTGAAGCTTTCTTT. Amino acids: CASSFIRAREAFF.

The chain has TRBV3-1 and TRBJ1-2; no reliable D call. With 0 bases removed from V and 3 bases from J, the gap between germline ends came to 8 bases. This CDR3 has 14 residues. Germline CDR1 and CDR2: LGHDT and YNNKEL (reference sequence). The CDR3 sequence: CASSQDGGYYGYTF. CDR3 in DNA: TGTGCCAGCAGCCAAGATGGAGGGTACTATGGCTACACCTTC.

This chain connects TRBV7-9 to TRBJ1-3; no reliable D call. CDR1 is SEHNR and CDR2 is FQNEAQ in the germline V gene (reference sequence). This CDR3 is built from 14 residues. The V and J ends lost 5 bases and 0 bases respectively, with 8 bases between them. As DNA, the CDR3 is TGTGCCAGCAGCGTCAGCTCCTCTGGAAACACCATATATTTT. Protein product: CASSVSSSGNTIYF.

V usage is TRBV28 and J usage is TRBJ1-2; maybe TRBD1 (6 bases). Germline V CDR1 and CDR2: MDHEN, SYDVKM. CDR3 length: 14 residues. Trimming stripped 3 bases from V and 3 bases from J, with 11 bases between. This chain's CDR3 is CASSFVGGDYGYTF. In nucleotides, the CDR3 is TGTGCCAGCAGTTTCGTGGGGGGCGACTATGGCTACACCTTC.

The rearrangement uses TRBV19 and TRBJ1-1; 8 bases match TRBD1. The CDR3 runs to 15 residues. Germline V lookup: CDR1 LNHDA, CDR2 SQIVND (reference sequence). J gave up 5 bases and V 5 bases, and 10 bases lay outside the gene matches. The CDR3 sequence: CASSLSGGALTEAFF. DNA of the CDR3: TGTGCCAGTAGTTTATCAGGGGGCGCGTTAACTGAAGCTTTCTTT.